These 8 T cell receptor beta chains were sequenced from one sample in a study of blood T cells in healthy people across ages. The use of a sample-barcoded 5' primer and a J-beta primer mix characterized a second PCR of roughly 7 to 12 cycles. TCRdb re-called the 5' RACE reads with MiXCR, one entry per CDR3 protein. The sample has over 600,000 distinct CDR3 sequences, 35% to 60% seen once. The source material was blood. These receptors came from a man aged 80 or over in good health.

This clonotype was seen just once. The chain combines TRBV28 with TRBJ2-3, with TRBD2 matching 14 bases. CDR1 is MDHEN and CDR2 is SYDVKM in the germline V gene. The CDR3 runs 20 residues. V shed 5 bases, J shed 0 bases, and the junction held 13 bases outside the gene matches. The DNA of the CDR3 is TGTGCCAGCAGTCTCCCCTACGGACTAGCGGGAGGCGAGAGCACAGATACGCAGTATTTT. Its protein product is CASSLPYGLAGGESTDTQYF.

The table lists this clonotype with many counts. The chain couples TRBV2 to TRBJ2-1, with unresolved D. The V gene's germline CDR1 is SNHLY and CDR2 FYNNEI. This CDR3 is 14 amino acids long. The V end lost 5 bases, the J end lost 7 bases, and 15 bases lay between the germline ends. The CDR3 is CASSRAPDVNEQFF. The CDR3 DNA sequence: TGTGCCAGCAGTCGCGCGCCGGACGTGAATGAGCAGTTCTTC.

Concerning this clonotype: An end of the junction differs from the germline gene, which may be a read error. The J gene is TRBJ2-7, the V gene TRBV12-3 or TRBV12-4; D may be TRBD2 (7 bases). CDR3 length equals 16 residues. CDR3 coding DNA: TGTGCCAACAGTCCTAGGGGGGGGGGAAGCTCCTACGAGCAGTACTTC. Encoded protein: CANSPRGGGSSYEQYF.

This clonotype was observed at least ten times. V is TRBV5-1 and J is TRBJ2-1, with D perhaps TRBD1 (6 bases). The V and J ends lost 0 bases and 8 bases respectively, with 15 bases between them. The CDR3 contains 15 residues. The germline V gene encodes CDR1 SGHRS and CDR2 YFSETQ. The CDR3 DNA follows: TGCGCCAGCAGCTTGGATCCAGGGGTCAATGATGAGCAGTTCTTC. This translates into CASSLDPGVNDEQFF.

The genes are TRBV11-2 and TRBJ2-1; D is undetermined. Germline assignment: CDR1 SGHAT and CDR2 FQNNGV. V gave up 1 base and J gave up 1 base, with 11 bases separating them. CDR3 length: 16 residues. The CDR3 coding sequence is TGTGCCAGCAGCTTAGTTTACAGCACTTCCTACAATGAGCAGTTCTTC. Protein: CASSLVYSTSYNEQFF. The complete variable domain, with remaining parts taken from reference TRBV11-2 and TRBJ2-1, reads EAGVAQSPRYKIIEKRQSVAFWCNPISGHATLYWYQQILGQGPKLLIQFQNNGVVDDSQLPKDRFSAERLKGVDSTLKIQPAKLEDSAVYLCASSLVYSTSYNEQFFGPGTRLTVL.

This chain links TRBV27 with TRBJ2-7; TRBD1 is a possible D gene (5 bases). V lost 4 bases to trimming and J lost 1 base, with 14 bases between them. CDR3 length: 15 amino acids. Germline assignment: CDR1 MNHEY and CDR2 SMNVEV (reference sequence). The CDR3 loop is CASSSNAGISYEQYF. The CDR3 nucleotides read TGTGCCAGCAGTTCAAACGCAGGGATTTCCTACGAGCAGTACTTC.

The J gene is TRBJ2-7, the V gene TRBV20-1; 11 nucleotides align to TRBD2. J was trimmed by 1 base and V by 6 bases; bases with no gene match: 11. Germline V gene sequence: CDR1 DFQATT, CDR2 SNEGSKA (reference sequence). This CDR3 region has 16 residues. CDR3 nucleotide sequence: TGCAGTGCCCCAGGGCTAGCGGGAGGAGGGTCCTACGAGCAGTACTTC. This codes for CSAPGLAGGGSYEQYF.

The chain is built from TRBV24-1 and TRBJ2-5, with 7 bases aligning to TRBD1. The CDR3 is made up of 14 amino acids. V lost 3 bases to trimming and J lost 5 bases; unmatched junction nucleotides: 5. From germline, CDR1 is KGHDR and CDR2 SFDVKD. CDR3 DNA: TGTGCCACCAGTGATACTGGACAGGTGGAGACCCAGTACTTC. Amino acid sequence: CATSDTGQVETQYF.